A selection of T cell receptor beta chains follows, all from one sample in a study of EBV T-cell therapy then PD-1 blockade in nasopharyngeal carcinoma. These receptors lack a known antigen. The protocol was immunoSEQ multiplex PCR, while the TCRdb copy is restricted to in-frame clones and leaves out a portion. Of around 20,000 clones in the sample, roughly 80% were seen once. The sample in question was CD8+ T cells from blood, obtained at approximately day 250 from a patient whose treatment included autologous EBV-specific T cells and nivolumab. The receptor set was obtained from a man aged 35 to 55 with nasopharyngeal carcinoma. The conserved cysteine and the conserved F or W are not part of the CDR3 here. Each record gives: V gene, J gene, D gene, CDR3 protein. The D gene is left open where the match is weak.

v_call: TRBV9; j_call: TRBJ1-1; d_call: .; cdr3_aa: ASSVVTLKNTEAF
v_call: TRBV9; j_call: TRBJ1-3; d_call: .; cdr3_aa: ASSPHRWSSGNTIY
v_call: TRBV29-1; j_call: TRBJ2-2; d_call: TRBD1; cdr3_aa: SIWDRGDAGELF
v_call: TRBV10-2; j_call: TRBJ1-4; d_call: .; cdr3_aa: ASSGVGPVEKLF
v_call: TRBV7-9; j_call: TRBJ1-4; d_call: TRBD1; cdr3_aa: ASSPREGQHNEKLF
v_call: TRBV15; j_call: TRBJ1-4; d_call: .; cdr3_aa: ATSPGERGGEKLF
v_call: TRBV3-1/TRBV3-2; j_call: TRBJ2-1; d_call: .; cdr3_aa: ANPFLYSLLSYNEQF
v_call: TRBV21-1; j_call: TRBJ2-5; d_call: .; cdr3_aa: ASRASGGIQETQY
v_call: TRBV4-3; j_call: TRBJ1-1; d_call: .; cdr3_aa: ASSQDGEGVNTEAF
v_call: TRBV4-3; j_call: TRBJ2-3; d_call: TRBD2; cdr3_aa: ASSQDKAGGPTDTQY
v_call: TRBV18; j_call: TRBJ2-2; d_call: .; cdr3_aa: ASSPTDSPSGELF
v_call: TRBV4-1; j_call: TRBJ1-6; d_call: .; cdr3_aa: ASASGNSPLH
v_call: TRBV4-1; j_call: TRBJ1-1; d_call: .; cdr3_aa: ASSHYRQPFEAF
v_call: TRBV30; j_call: TRBJ1-2; d_call: .; cdr3_aa: AWTAALGEGYT
v_call: TRBV9; j_call: TRBJ2-7; d_call: .; cdr3_aa: ASSASSPHEQY
v_call: TRBV30; j_call: TRBJ1-3; d_call: .; cdr3_aa: AWQGVGSGNTIY
v_call: TRBV6-1; j_call: TRBJ1-2; d_call: .; cdr3_aa: ASSEQGIGYT
v_call: TRBV7-9; j_call: TRBJ2-4; d_call: TRBD1; cdr3_aa: ASSLMTGAKNIQY
v_call: TRBV9; j_call: TRBJ2-7; d_call: TRBD1; cdr3_aa: ASSPGGAYEQY
v_call: TRBV5-6; j_call: TRBJ2-1; d_call: .; cdr3_aa: ASSYGYEQF
v_call: TRBV6-2/TRBV6-3; j_call: TRBJ2-3; d_call: .; cdr3_aa: ASSYLWEDSTDTQY
v_call: TRBV28; j_call: TRBJ2-7; d_call: .; cdr3_aa: ASRLGDWSYEQY
v_call: TRBV7-9; j_call: TRBJ1-1; d_call: .; cdr3_aa: ASSLGGSGNEAF
v_call: TRBV19; j_call: TRBJ1-1; d_call: TRBD1; cdr3_aa: ASSMPGGPNTEAF
v_call: TRBV27; j_call: .; d_call: .; cdr3_aa: ASQIGGGSYEQY
v_call: TRBV20-1; j_call: TRBJ1-1; d_call: TRBD1; cdr3_aa: SAREDRAAF
v_call: TRBV4-1; j_call: TRBJ1-5; d_call: TRBD1; cdr3_aa: ASSRDRGRNQPQH
v_call: TRBV27; j_call: TRBJ2-4; d_call: TRBD1; cdr3_aa: ASSSPGGDNKNIQY
v_call: TRBV5-6; j_call: TRBJ2-1; d_call: .; cdr3_aa: ASNTGYSYNEQF
v_call: TRBV7-3; j_call: TRBJ1-2; d_call: .; cdr3_aa: ASSPGAYKDYGYT
v_call: TRBV6-1; j_call: TRBJ1-1; d_call: .; cdr3_aa: ASSEADSGLTEAF